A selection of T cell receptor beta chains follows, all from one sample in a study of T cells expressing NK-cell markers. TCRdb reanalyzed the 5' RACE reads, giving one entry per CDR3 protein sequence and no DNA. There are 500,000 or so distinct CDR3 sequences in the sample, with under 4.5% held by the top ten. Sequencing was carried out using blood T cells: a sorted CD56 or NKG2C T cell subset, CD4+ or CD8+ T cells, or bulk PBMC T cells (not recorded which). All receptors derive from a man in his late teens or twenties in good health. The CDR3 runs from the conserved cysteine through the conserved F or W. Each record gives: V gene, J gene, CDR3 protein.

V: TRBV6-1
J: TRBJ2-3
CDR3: CASKASGTDTQYF

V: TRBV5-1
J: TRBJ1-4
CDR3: CASSPESPATNEKLFF

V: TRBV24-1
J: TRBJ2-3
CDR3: CATSDRASGTSGKRDTQYF

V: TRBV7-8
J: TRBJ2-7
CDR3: CASTWDRGTYEQYF

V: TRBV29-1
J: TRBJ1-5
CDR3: CSVGEGDRQPQHF

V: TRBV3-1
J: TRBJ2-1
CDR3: CASAAAEFQRGEQFF

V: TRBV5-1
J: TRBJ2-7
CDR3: CASSVGKNRDSSYEQYF

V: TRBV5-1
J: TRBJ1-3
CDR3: CASSLERAAGNTIYF

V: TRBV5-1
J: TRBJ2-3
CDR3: CASSLASGRGWSDTQYF

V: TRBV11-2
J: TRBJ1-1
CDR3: CASSFGKLRTEAFF

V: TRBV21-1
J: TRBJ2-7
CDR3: CASSKALRAGASYEQYF

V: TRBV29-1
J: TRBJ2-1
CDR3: CSVLGQGVVNEQFF

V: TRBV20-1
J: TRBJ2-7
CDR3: CSVPTGDNYEQYF

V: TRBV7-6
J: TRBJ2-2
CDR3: CASSRSTSGSTGELFF

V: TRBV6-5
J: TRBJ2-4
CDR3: CASSRLEVAKNIQYF

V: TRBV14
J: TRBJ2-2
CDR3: CASSQRSTGRYTGELFF

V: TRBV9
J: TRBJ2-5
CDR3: CASSEGTPRGETQYF

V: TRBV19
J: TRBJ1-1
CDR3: CASIYRGSLNTEAFF

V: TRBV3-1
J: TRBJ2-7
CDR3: CASSPQGGTYEQYF

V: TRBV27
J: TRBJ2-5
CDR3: CASSLAGPLTGGETQYF

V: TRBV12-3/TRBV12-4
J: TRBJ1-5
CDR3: CASSHTVRGEPQHF

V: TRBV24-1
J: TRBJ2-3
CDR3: CATSVAAEQGTDTQYF

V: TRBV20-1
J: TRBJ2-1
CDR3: CSARDGRGGNEQFF

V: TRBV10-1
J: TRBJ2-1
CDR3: CASGYFGDYNEQFF

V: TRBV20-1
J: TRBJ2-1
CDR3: CSAREGGRVNEQFF

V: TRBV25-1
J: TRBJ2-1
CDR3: CASSESGGNEQFF

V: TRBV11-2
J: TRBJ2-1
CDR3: CASSLDSLRLGSSYNEQFF

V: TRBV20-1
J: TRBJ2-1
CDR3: CSARPLNLTSGTRNEQFF

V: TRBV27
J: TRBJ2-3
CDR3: CASSFQGEWTDTQYF

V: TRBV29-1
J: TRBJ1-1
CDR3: CSVGSTEKAFF

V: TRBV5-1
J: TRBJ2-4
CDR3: CASSGDGSNIQYF

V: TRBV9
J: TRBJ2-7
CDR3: CASSLGGAGADEQYF

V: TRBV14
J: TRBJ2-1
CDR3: CASSQQFTGVNEQFF